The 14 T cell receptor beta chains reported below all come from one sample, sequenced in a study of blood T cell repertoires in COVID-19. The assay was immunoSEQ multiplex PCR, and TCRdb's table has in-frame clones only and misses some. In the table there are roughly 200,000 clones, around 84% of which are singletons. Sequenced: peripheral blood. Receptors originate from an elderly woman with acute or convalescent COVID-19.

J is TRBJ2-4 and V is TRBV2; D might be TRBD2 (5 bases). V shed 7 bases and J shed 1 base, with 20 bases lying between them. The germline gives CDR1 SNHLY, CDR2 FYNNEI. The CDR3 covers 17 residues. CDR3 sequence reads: CASKEEQNKWAKNIQYF. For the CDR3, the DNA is TGTGCCAGCAAGGAGGAACAGAATAAGTGGGCCAAAAACATTCAGTACTTC. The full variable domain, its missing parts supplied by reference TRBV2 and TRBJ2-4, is EPEVTQTPSHQVTQMGQEVILRCVPISNHLYFYWYRQILGQKVEFLVSFYNNEISEKSEIFDDQFSVERPDGSNFTLKIRSTKLEDSAMYFCASKEEQNKWAKNIQYFGAGTRLSVL.

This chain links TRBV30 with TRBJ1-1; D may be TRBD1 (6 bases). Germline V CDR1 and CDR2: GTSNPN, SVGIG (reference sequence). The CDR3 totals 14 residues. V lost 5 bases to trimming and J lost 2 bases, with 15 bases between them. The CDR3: CAWYSHRANTEAFF. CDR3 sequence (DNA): TGTGCCTGGTACTCCCACAGGGCCAACACTGAAGCTTTCTTT.

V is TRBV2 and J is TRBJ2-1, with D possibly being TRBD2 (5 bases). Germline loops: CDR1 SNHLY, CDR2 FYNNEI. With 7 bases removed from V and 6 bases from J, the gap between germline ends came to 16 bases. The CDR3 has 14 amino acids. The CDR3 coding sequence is TGTGCCAGCAACGGGGAGATGATTGGCAATGAGCAGTTCTTC. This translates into CASNGEMIGNEQFF. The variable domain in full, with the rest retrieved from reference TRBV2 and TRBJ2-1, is EPEVTQTPSHQVTQMGQEVILRCVPISNHLYFYWYRQILGQKVEFLVSFYNNEISEKSEIFDDQFSVERPDGSNFTLKIRSTKLEDSAMYFCASNGEMIGNEQFFGPGTRLTVL.

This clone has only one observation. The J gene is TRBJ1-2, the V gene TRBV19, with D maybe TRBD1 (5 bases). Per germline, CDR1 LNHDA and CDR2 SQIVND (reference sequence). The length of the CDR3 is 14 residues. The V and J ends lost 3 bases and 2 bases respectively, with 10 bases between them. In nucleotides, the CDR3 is TGTGCCAGTAGTATTAGCCAGGGCAACTATGGCTACACCTTC. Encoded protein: CASSISQGNYGYTF.

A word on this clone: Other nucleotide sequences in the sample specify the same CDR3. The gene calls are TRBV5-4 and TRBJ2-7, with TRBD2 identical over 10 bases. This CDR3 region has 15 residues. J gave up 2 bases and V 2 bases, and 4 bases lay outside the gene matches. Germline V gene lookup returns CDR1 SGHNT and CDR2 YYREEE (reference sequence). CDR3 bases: TGTGCCAGCAGCTTAGGGACTAGCGTAGCCTACGAGCAGTACTTC. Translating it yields CASSLGTSVAYEQYF.

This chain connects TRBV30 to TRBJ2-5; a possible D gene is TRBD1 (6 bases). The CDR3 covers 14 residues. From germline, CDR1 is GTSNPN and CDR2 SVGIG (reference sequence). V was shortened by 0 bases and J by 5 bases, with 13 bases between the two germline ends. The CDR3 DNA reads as TGTGCCTGGAGTGTACAGCGGCAGGGGGAGACCCAGTACTTC. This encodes CAWSVQRQGETQYF.

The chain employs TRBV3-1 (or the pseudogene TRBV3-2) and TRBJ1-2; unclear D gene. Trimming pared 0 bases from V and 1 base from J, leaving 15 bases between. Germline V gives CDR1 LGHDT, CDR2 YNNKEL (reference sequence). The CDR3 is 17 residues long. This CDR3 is CASSQDKSAGSNYGYTF. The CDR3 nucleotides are TGTGCCAGCAGCCAAGACAAGAGTGCAGGAAGTAACTATGGCTACACCTTC.

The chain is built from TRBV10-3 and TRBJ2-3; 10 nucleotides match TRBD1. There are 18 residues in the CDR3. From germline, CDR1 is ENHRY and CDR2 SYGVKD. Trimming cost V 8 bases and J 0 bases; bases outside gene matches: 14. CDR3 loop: CAISSGTGVGRSTDTQYF. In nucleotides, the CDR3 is TGTGCCATCTCAAGTGGGACAGGGGTTGGTAGAAGCACAGATACGCAGTATTTT.

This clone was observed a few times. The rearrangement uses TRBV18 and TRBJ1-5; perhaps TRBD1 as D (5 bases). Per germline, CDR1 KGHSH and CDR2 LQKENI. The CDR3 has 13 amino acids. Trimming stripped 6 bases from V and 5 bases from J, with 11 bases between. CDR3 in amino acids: CASSLGQDQPQHF. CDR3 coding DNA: TGTGCCAGCTCGCTCGGACAAGATCAGCCCCAGCATTTT.

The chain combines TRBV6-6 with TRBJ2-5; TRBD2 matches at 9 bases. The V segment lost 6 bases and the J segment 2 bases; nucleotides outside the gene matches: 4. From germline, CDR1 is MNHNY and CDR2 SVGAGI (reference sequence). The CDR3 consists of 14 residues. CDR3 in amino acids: CASSKTSGQETQYF. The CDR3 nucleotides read TGTGCCAGCAGCAAAACTAGCGGGCAAGAGACCCAGTACTTC.

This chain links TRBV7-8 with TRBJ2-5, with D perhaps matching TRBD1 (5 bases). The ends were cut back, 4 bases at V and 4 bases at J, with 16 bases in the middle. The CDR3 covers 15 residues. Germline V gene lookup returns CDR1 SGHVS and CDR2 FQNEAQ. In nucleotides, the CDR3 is TGTGCCAGCAGCTCAAGACAGTCAACAGTAGAGACCCAGTACTTC. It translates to CASSSRQSTVETQYF.

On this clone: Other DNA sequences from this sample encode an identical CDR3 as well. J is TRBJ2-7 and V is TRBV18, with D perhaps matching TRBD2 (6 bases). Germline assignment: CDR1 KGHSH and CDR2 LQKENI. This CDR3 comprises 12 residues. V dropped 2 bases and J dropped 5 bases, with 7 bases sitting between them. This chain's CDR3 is CASSPSGDEQYF. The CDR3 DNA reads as TGTGCCAGCTCACCATCGGGGGACGAGCAGTACTTC.

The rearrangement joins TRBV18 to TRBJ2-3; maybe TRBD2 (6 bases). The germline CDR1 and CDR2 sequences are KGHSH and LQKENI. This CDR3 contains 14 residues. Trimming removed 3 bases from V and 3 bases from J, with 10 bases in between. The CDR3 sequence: CASSPIAVTDTQYF. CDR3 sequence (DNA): TGTGCCAGCTCACCCATAGCGGTGACAGATACGCAGTATTTT.

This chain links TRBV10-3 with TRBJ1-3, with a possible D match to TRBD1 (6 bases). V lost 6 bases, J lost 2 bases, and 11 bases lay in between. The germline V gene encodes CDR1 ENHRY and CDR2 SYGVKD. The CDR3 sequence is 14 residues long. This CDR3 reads CAIRLTGTGNTIYF. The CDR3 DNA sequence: TGTGCCATCAGACTTACAGGGACTGGAAACACCATATATTTT.